This T cell receptor (beta chain) was obtained from a study of cytomegalovirus exposure and HLA in healthy donors. Overall study findings and caveats: A link between a missense DCLRE1C variant and TCR beta V- and J-gene trimming emerged from a later analysis.

This CDR3 comprises 16 residues. The germline gives CDR1 MNHEY, CDR2 SMNVEV (reference sequence). This PCR relied on a set of 60 Vbeta primers and 13 Jbeta primers. Method: immunoSEQ multiplex PCR; TCRdb's copy keeps in-frame clones and lacks some. The table has about 130,000 clones, just over 75% seen once. Concerning this clone itself: Its target is unknown.

The rearrangement joins TRBV27 to TRBJ2-5; 12 bases align to TRBD2. The better agreement between TRBJ2-7 and the DNA end casts doubt on the J call. The material sequenced was PBMCs. The receptor comes from a woman in her 50s in good health and CMV-seronegative. The CDR3 protein is CASSSRTSGTAYEQYF. The CDR3 coding sequence is TGTGCCAGCAGTTCCAGGACTAGCGGGACTGCCTACGAGCAGTACTTC.